This T cell receptor beta chain was sequenced in a study of T cells in Graves' hyperthyroidism and ophthalmopathy. Amplification of TCR beta CDR3 regions was performed using RNA transcripts as template. Using the HTBI primer set, a first-round RT-PCR was run on the TCR CDR3. MiXCR, applied by TCRdb to the multiplex PCR reads, yields one record per CDR3 protein. Of 530,000 or so distinct CDR3 sequences in the sample, roughly 15% are singletons; the top ten hold roughly a sixth. Under 3 months was the duration of disease in ophthalmopathy patients, who also had a Clinical Activity Score of at least 3 and a NOSPECS grade of at least 4. The source of this sequence is a woman between 18 and 29 years old with Graves' ophthalmopathy. Input material: blood.

CDR3 DNA: TGTGCCTGGAGAAATAGCGGGAGCTCCTACAATGAGCAGTTCTTC. Translated: CAWRNSGSSYNEQFF. J is TRBJ2-1 and V is TRBV30; 9 bases align to TRBD2. CDR1 is GTSNPN, CDR2 SVGIG, per germline (reference sequence). Losses at the gene ends were 3 bases for V and 0 bases for J; bases not matched to a gene: 3. The CDR3 length is 15 residues.